This record covers a single T cell receptor beta chain. Its target is unknown. This specimen comes from a study of CD8+ T cells in alopecia areata. Looking at the study overall: Tofacitinib ran 6 to 18 months, followed by 6 months off drug. By percentage of affected scalp area, the severity of treated patients was scored.

RNA extraction was followed by reverse transcription into cDNA, which acted as the sequencing template. Assay used: immunoSEQ multiplex PCR; TCRdb lists only in-frame clones, some missing. The repertoire holds about 180,000 clones, with roughly 46% as singletons. Stated treatment: oral pan-JAK inhibitor, 5-10 mg twice daily. Lesional scalp punch biopsies and peripheral blood were collected from alopecia areata patients. Whole-study findings and limits: A single nonresponder leaves the baseline CD8+ expansion link to response uncertain.

The CDR3 sequence is 14 residues long. Germline V gene sequence: CDR1 MGHRA, CDR2 YSYEKL. V was clipped by 1 base and J by 4 bases, with 10 bases between them. The chain joins TRBV4-1 to TRBJ1-1, with a tentative D call TRBD1 (6 bases). The sequence came from a human donor with alopecia areata. The source was CD8+ T cells sorted from blood, collected around week 54, from a patient treated with tofacitinib. The DNA for the CDR3 is TGCGCCAGCAGCCAAGGGTGGGGGCCCACTGAAGCTTTCTTT. Amino acids: CASSQGWGPTEAFF.